Presented here are 24 T cell receptor beta chains from one specimen sequenced in a study of HIV-infected patients and healthy controls. About 480 ng RNA was reverse transcribed with alpha and beta constant-region primers. Separate chain-specific third strand synthesis with multiplexing indices produced the alpha and beta libraries. From the 5' RACE reads, TCRdb called clonotypes with MiXCR, one entry per CDR3 protein. The sample records about 8,000 distinct CDR3 sequences, around 6.7% being singletons. Antiretroviral therapy had run roughly three months, about 14 weeks, before follow-up blood collection. Whole blood was used without fractionation, so all unsorted peripheral T cells were included. The material was blood, obtained during antiretroviral therapy. These TCRs come from an adult with HIV infection.

This clonotype was detected many times. This beta chain is an unintended read in a library built for alpha chains; its size means little. The chain uses TRBV3-1 and TRBJ2-5; the D is unclear. CDR3 length equals 13 residues. From germline, CDR1 is LGHDT and CDR2 YNNKEL (reference sequence). V was shortened by 4 bases and J by 4 bases, with 10 bases between the two germline ends. This chain's CDR3 is CASSPISGETQYF. The CDR3 DNA follows: TGTGCCAGCAGCCCGATTAGTGGAGAGACCCAGTACTTC.

This clonotype was seen many times. Within a library made for alpha chains, this beta chain is off target, and its count is uninformative. This chain joins TRBV20-1 and TRBJ2-7, with TRBD2 as a possible D gene (6 bases). The CDR3 covers 13 residues. CDR1 is DFQATT and CDR2 is SNEGSKA in the germline V gene (reference sequence). The ends were cut back, 0 bases at V and 3 bases at J, with 9 bases in the middle. In DNA form, the CDR3 reads TGCAGTGCTAGAGATCCTAGCGACTACGAGCAGTACTTC. The encoded protein is CSARDPSDYEQYF.

This clonotype appeared many times. This beta chain was picked up by a library intended for alpha chains and is off target, so its count carries little meaning. V and J are TRBV6-1 and TRBJ2-7; D gene uncertain. The CDR3 spans 12 residues. Germline V gene sequence: CDR1 MNHNS, CDR2 SASEGT. Deletions cut 2 bases from V and 4 bases from J, with 6 bases between. The CDR3 DNA reads as TGTGCCAGCAGTGAATTGGGTTACGAGCAGTACTTC. This encodes CASSELGYEQYF.

This clonotype appeared many times. This beta chain is off target for a library built for alpha chains, so its abundance means little. The chain combines TRBV5-6 with TRBJ2-3; 11 positions match TRBD2. Germline assignment: CDR1 SGHDT and CDR2 YYEEEE. V lost 4 bases to trimming and J lost 5 bases; unmatched junction nucleotides: 9. CDR3 size: 16 residues. The CDR3 loop is CASSPLAGGHQDTQYF. The CDR3 nucleotides are TGTGCCAGCAGCCCTTTAGCGGGGGGGCATCAAGATACGCAGTATTTT.

This clonotype appeared many times. Being off target in a library aimed at alpha chains, this beta chain has a size of little meaning. The chain recombines TRBV7-2 with TRBJ2-3; weak D call: TRBD2 (5 bases). The CDR3 extends over 16 amino acids. Trimming removed 5 bases at V and 4 bases at J, with 19 bases between. Germline V lookup: CDR1 SGHTA, CDR2 FQGNSA. The CDR3 reads CASSPGEGRIADTQYF. The DNA for the CDR3 is TGTGCCAGCAGCCCTGGTGAGGGTAGGATAGCAGATACGCAGTATTTT.

Regarding this clonotype: This beta chain turned up in a library designed for alpha chains; as an off-target read, its abundance says little. V and J are TRBV12-3 or TRBV12-4 and TRBJ1-1; 7 positions match TRBD1. This CDR3 has 15 amino acids. V lost 6 bases to trimming and J lost 3 bases; unmatched junction nucleotides: 10. The CDR3 reads CASRRRGTADTEAFF. The DNA for the CDR3 is TGTGCCAGCAGACGAAGGGGGACAGCCGACACTGAAGCTTTCTTT.

This clonotype ranks as medium-sized. Found in a library prepared for alpha chains, this beta chain is an off-target read, and its abundance has little meaning. The chain employs TRBV5-1 and TRBJ1-6; TRBD1 agrees at 8 bases. V was pared by 0 bases and J by 6 bases, with 2 bases of the junction left unmatched. Germline CDR1 SGHRS, CDR2 YFSETQ. This CDR3 has 15 residues. Here the CDR3 DNA reads TGCGCCAGCAGCTTGGTGGGACAGGTTAATTCACCCCTCCACTTT. Protein product: CASSLVGQVNSPLHF.

This clonotype was seen repeatedly, ten times or more. The CDR3 end shows no conserved phenylalanine or tryptophan, and so a read error is likely. The library was prepared for alpha chains; this beta chain is a stray read, so its frequency means little. V gene TRBV6-6 combines with J gene TRBJ2-7; a weak D match, TRBD2 (7 bases). V dropped 0 bases and J dropped 2 bases, with 23 bases sitting between them. Germline V gene sequence: CDR1 MNHNY, CDR2 SVGAGI (reference sequence). This CDR3 region has 19 residues. CDR3 coding DNA: TGTGCCAGCAGTTACTCGACTTCACAGGGCCTAGCGGATCCCTACGAGCAGTACTTA. This sequence encodes CASSYSTSQGLADPYEQYL.

By proportion, this clonotype is medium-sized. Within a library made for alpha chains, this beta chain is off target, and its count is uninformative. The chain couples TRBV27 to TRBJ2-5, with D possibly matching TRBD2 (6 bases). V lost 3 bases and J lost 4, with 12 bases in between. From germline, CDR1 is MNHEY and CDR2 SMNVEV (reference sequence). The CDR3 runs 14 residues. In DNA form, the CDR3 reads TGTGCCAGCAGTTTGGGGGAGGTTTCAGAGACCCAGTACTTC. Residues: CASSLGEVSETQYF.

This clonotype was detected ten times or more. In a library made to pick up alpha chains, this beta chain is a stray read with a size that means little. The chain joins TRBV5-1 to TRBJ1-1; no firm D call. V lost 3 bases, J lost 6 bases, and 15 bases lay in between. From germline, CDR1 is SGHRS and CDR2 YFSETQ. CDR3 length: 14 amino acids. The CDR3 nucleotides read TGCGCCAGCAGCTCGAACAAGGGAAGAGCTGAAGCTTTCTTT. As protein: CASSSNKGRAEAFF.

This clonotype was counted ten times or more. This beta chain is off target for a library built for alpha chains, so its abundance means little. The V gene is TRBV7-9, the J gene TRBJ2-1; the match to TRBD2 covers 11 bases. From germline, CDR1 is SEHNR and CDR2 FQNEAQ (reference sequence). The V and J ends lost 4 bases and 5 bases, in that order; junction bases with no gene match: 7. The CDR3 length is 16 residues. The CDR3 loop is CASSSASGGTDNEQFF. The CDR3 nucleotides are TGTGCCAGCAGCTCCGCTAGCGGGGGGACCGACAATGAGCAGTTCTTC.

This clonotype was counted at least ten times. This beta chain turned up in a library designed for alpha chains; as an off-target read, its abundance says little. This chain joins TRBV7-9 and TRBJ2-3; no firm D call. V was cut by 5 bases and J by 4 bases, with 13 bases left in between. Germline CDR1 reads SEHNR; CDR2 reads FQNEAQ (reference sequence). The CDR3 spans 14 residues. The CDR3: CASSLRTLSDTQYF. Here the CDR3 DNA reads TGTGCCAGCAGCCTTAGAACCTTATCAGATACGCAGTATTTT.

This clonotype turned up a few times. Within a library made for alpha chains, this beta chain is off target, and its count is uninformative. V gene TRBV5-1 combines with J gene TRBJ2-3; D may be TRBD1 or TRBD2 (5 bases each). The germline V gene has CDR1 SGHRS and CDR2 YFSETQ. The CDR3 is 15 residues long. Deletions cut 3 bases from V and 0 bases from J, with 11 bases between. DNA for the CDR3: TGCGCCAGCAGCTCCGGGACCCTGAGCACAGATACGCAGTATTTT. Encoded protein: CASSSGTLSTDTQYF.

This clonotype was detected many times. A library prepared for alpha chains yielded this beta chain as an off-target read; its size is of little meaning. The V gene is TRBV15, the J gene TRBJ1-5; the D gene is possibly TRBD1 (6 bases). This CDR3 spans 15 amino acids. The germline gives CDR1 LNHNV, CDR2 YYDKDF (reference sequence). V lost 5 bases, J lost 5 bases, and 16 bases lay in between. Here the CDR3 DNA reads TGTGCCACCAGCGACTGGGCAGGGGACTATCAGCCCCAGCATTTT. Residues: CATSDWAGDYQPQHF.

This clonotype was seen at least ten times. A library prepared for alpha chains yielded this beta chain as an off-target read; its size is of little meaning. This chain uses TRBV7-2 with TRBJ1-5; D perhaps matches TRBD1 (6 bases). Trimming stripped 2 bases from V and 6 bases from J, with 11 bases between. The CDR3 has 14 residues. CDR1 SGHTA and CDR2 FQGNSA come from the germline V gene. The CDR3 reads CASSLKQGTQPQHF. The CDR3 nucleotides read TGTGCCAGCAGCTTAAAACAGGGTACTCAGCCCCAGCATTTT.

The sample holds many counts of this clonotype. This beta chain is a stray read from a library made for alpha chains; its abundance is not meaningful. This CDR3 is CASRPSGYSYEQYF. The CDR3 DNA sequence: TGTGCCAGCAGGCCCTCAGGGTACTCCTACGAGCAGTACTTC. J is TRBJ2-7 and V is TRBV12-3 or TRBV12-4, with TRBD1 as a possible D gene (5 bases). Trimming took 6 bases from V and 0 from J, leaving 12 bases between them. The CDR3 has 14 residues.

Relative to its sample, this clonotype is large (0.1 to 1%). This beta chain slipped into a library made for alpha chains as a stray read, so its size is not meaningful. The chain is built from TRBV10-3 and TRBJ2-7, with D maybe TRBD1 (5 bases). Trimming pared 4 bases from V and 2 bases from J, leaving 9 bases between. Germline V gene lookup returns CDR1 ENHRY and CDR2 SYGVKD. This CDR3 is 13 amino acids long. The CDR3 loop reads CAISANRTYEQYF. Written as DNA, the CDR3 is TGTGCCATCAGTGCCAACAGGACCTACGAGCAGTACTTC.

In its sample, this clonotype ranks as medium-sized. This beta chain turned up in a library designed for alpha chains; as an off-target read, its abundance says little. V is TRBV20-1 and J is TRBJ2-2; D possibly matches TRBD1 or TRBD2 (5 bases each). CDR1 and CDR2 (germline): DFQATT, SNEGSKA (reference sequence). The CDR3 extends over 17 amino acids. The ends were cut back, 5 bases at V and 5 bases at J, with 24 bases in the middle. For the CDR3, the DNA is TGCAGTGCTCGCCCCCTCGGGATGGGGCGCCTAACCGGGGAGCTGTTTTTT. It yields the protein CSARPLGMGRLTGELFF.

For this clonotype: A much larger clone lies a single base off, so this may be a read error. The library was built for alpha chains, so this beta chain is an off-target read and its size means little. The chain uses TRBV7-2 and TRBJ2-3; D gene ambiguous. Looked up from germline, CDR1 is SGHTA and CDR2 is FQGNSA. The CDR3 runs to 11 residues. The ends were cut back, 3 bases at V and 5 bases at J, with 3 bases in the middle. CDR3 DNA sequence: TGTGCCAGCAGCTTCATAGATACGCAGTATTTT. Its protein is CASSFIDTQYF.

This clonotype appeared a single time. Since the library was made to target alpha chains, this beta chain is a stray read and its abundance is not meaningful. The chain has TRBV5-4 and TRBJ2-3; TRBD2 matches at 8 bases. The CDR3 has 14 residues. Germline loops: CDR1 SGHNT, CDR2 YYREEE (reference sequence). Trimming cost V 7 bases and J 3 bases; bases outside gene matches: 7. CDR3 loop: CASRTGRETDTQYF. The CDR3 DNA reads as TGTGCCAGCCGGACCGGGAGGGAGACAGATACGCAGTATTTT.

This clonotype was detected ten times or more. Within a library made for alpha chains, this beta chain is off target, and its count is uninformative. CDR3 bases: TGCAGCGTCGCCATGTTCACCGGGGAGCTGTTTTTT. It codes for CSVAMFTGELFF. This chain connects TRBV29-1 to TRBJ2-2; D call uncertain. The CDR3 is made up of 12 amino acids. Germline lookup yields CDR1 SQVTM and CDR2 ANQGSEA. Trimming pared 6 bases from V and 4 bases from J, leaving 9 bases between.

This clonotype was recorded a few times. Within a library made for alpha chains, this beta chain is off target, and its count is uninformative. CDR3 sequence reads: CASSDRFKNIQYF. The CDR3 DNA follows: TGTGCCAGCAGTGATCGGTTCAAAAACATTCAGTACTTC. The chain employs TRBV6-5 and TRBJ2-4; no reliable D call. In germline, CDR1 is MNHEY, CDR2 SVGAGI. This CDR3 comprises 13 residues. The ends were cut back, 5 bases at V and 3 bases at J, with 8 bases in the middle.

This clonotype was recorded at least ten times. Since it is a stray read in a library aimed at alpha chains, this beta chain has a size that is not meaningful. The chain combines TRBV19 with TRBJ2-7; 8 nucleotides match TRBD1. J lost 0 bases, V lost 8 bases, and 3 bases had no gene match. The CDR3 is made up of 13 amino acids. Germline CDR1 LNHDA, CDR2 SQIVND (reference sequence). CDR3 DNA: TGTGCCAGTCGGGACAGGAGCTCCTACGAGCAGTACTTC. Translating gives CASRDRSSYEQYF.

Concerning this clonotype itself: A library made for alpha chains picked up this beta chain off target, so its size means little. The rearrangement joins TRBV5-4 to TRBJ2-7, with D tentatively TRBD1 (6 bases). Between the trimmed V and J ends, which lost 4 bases and 3 bases, there was a span of 11 bases. There are 13 residues in the CDR3. Per the germline V gene, CDR1 is SGHNT and CDR2 is YYREEE (reference sequence). CDR3 region: CASSTDRSYEQYF. CDR3 bases: TGTGCCAGCAGCACGGACAGAAGCTACGAGCAGTACTTC.